These 30 T cell receptor beta chains were sequenced from one sample in a study of T cell responses to AZD1222 COVID-19 vaccine. The repertoire was sequenced with immunoSEQ multiplex PCR; TCRdb's copy has only in-frame clones and lacks some. Counted here are 150,000 to 200,000 clones, roughly 92% occurring once; the ten biggest clones make up roughly 1.3%. Here the sequenced sample was peripheral blood, taken on day 0 of AZD1222 vaccination. Source of these receptors: an adult in good health.

The chain uses TRBV19 and TRBJ2-1, with 9 bases identical to TRBD2. Germline V CDR1 and CDR2: LNHDA, SQIVND (reference sequence). The CDR3 is made up of 16 amino acids. V lost 4 bases, J lost 10 bases, and 14 bases stayed unmatched. The CDR3 loop reads CASSTGGLARLGEQFF. The CDR3 region has the DNA TGTGCCAGTAGTACCGGGGGACTAGCTCGTCTCGGCGAGCAGTTCTTC. The whole variable domain, filled in from reference TRBV19 and TRBJ2-1, reads DGGITQSPKYLFRKEGQNVTLSCEQNLNHDAMYWYRQDPGQGLRLIYYSQIVNDFQKGDIAEGYSVSREKKESFPLTVTSAQKNPTAFYLCASSTGGLARLGEQFFGPGTRLTVL.

The chain combines TRBV5-4 with TRBJ1-1, with TRBD1 matching over 7 bases. The CDR3 has 15 amino acids. Germline V gives CDR1 SGHNT, CDR2 YYREEE (reference sequence). Trimming at V came to 5 bases and at J to 4 bases, leaving 11 bases not matched to a gene. This CDR3 is CASSPGTERITEAFF. In DNA, the CDR3 is TGTGCCAGCAGTCCCGGGACAGAAAGAATCACTGAAGCTTTCTTT.

The chain uses TRBV6-2 or TRBV6-3 and TRBJ1-5; possibly TRBD1 for D (5 bases). In germline, CDR1 is MNHEY, CDR2 SVGEGT. Deletions cut 6 bases from V and 1 base from J, with 16 bases between. The CDR3 consists of 16 residues. For the CDR3, the DNA is TGTGCCAGCAGCCCTAGGAGTTGGGACAGCAATCAGCCCCAGCATTTT. It codes for CASSPRSWDSNQPQHF.

V is TRBV5-6 and J is TRBJ1-2, with 7 bases matching TRBD1. Losses at the gene ends were 5 bases for V and 6 bases for J; bases not matched to a gene: 4. CDR3 size: 12 residues. From germline, CDR1 is SGHDT and CDR2 YYEEEE. The CDR3 sequence is CASRPGQNGYTF. DNA of the CDR3: TGTGCCAGCAGACCGGGACAGAATGGCTACACCTTC.

The count of this clone is one. The chain combines TRBV20-1 with TRBJ2-2; D call uncertain. V was shortened by 3 bases and J by 8 bases, with 16 bases between the two germline ends. The CDR3 is made up of 14 amino acids. Germline V gene lookup returns CDR1 DFQATT and CDR2 SNEGSKA (reference sequence). CDR3 region: CSASPWPPEGELFF. The CDR3 DNA follows: TGCAGTGCTAGTCCCTGGCCTCCCGAGGGGGAGCTGTTTTTT.

As for this clone: In the same sample, other DNA sequences code for this CDR3. V usage is TRBV28 and J usage is TRBJ1-2, with D hard to call. Germline assignment: CDR1 MDHEN and CDR2 SYDVKM. V was trimmed by 6 bases and J by 6 bases, leaving 14 bases between them. The CDR3 runs 13 residues. CDR3 DNA: TGTGCCAGCAGCCGTCCGCGTGGGGATGGCTACACCTTC. Translating gives CASSRPRGDGYTF.

The V and J genes are TRBV14 and TRBJ1-1; D is uncertain. The length of the CDR3 is 13 residues. V lost 1 base to trimming and J lost 3 bases, with 6 bases between them. Germline V CDR1 and CDR2: SGHDN, FVKESK. CDR3 loop: CASSQGVYTEAFF. Written as DNA, the CDR3 is TGTGCCAGCAGCCAAGGGGTTTACACTGAAGCTTTCTTT.

The gene calls are TRBV10-2 and TRBJ2-2; TRBD2 matches at 9 bases. V shed 2 bases, J shed 1 base, and the junction held 11 bases outside the gene matches. CDR3 size: 19 residues. CDR1 and CDR2 (germline): WSHSY, SAAADI. CDR3 coding DNA: TGCGCCAGCAGTGAGGGCGTGGGGGTAGCGGGGGTGAACACCGGGGAGCTGTTTTTT. This sequence encodes CASSEGVGVAGVNTGELFF.

Written as DNA, the CDR3 is TGTGCCAGCAGCCCCCGCGGCAGGGACGACGAGCAGTACTTC. Translating it yields CASSPRGRDDEQYF. This chain links TRBV9 with TRBJ2-7; either TRBD1 or TRBD2 may fit D (5 bases each). The CDR3 is made up of 14 amino acids. V lost 4 bases and J 5 bases, leaving 16 bases between the germline ends. Germline V gives CDR1 SGDLS, CDR2 YYNGEE.

The chain has TRBV6-2 or TRBV6-3 and TRBJ2-1; D ambiguous. Trimming removed 2 bases at V and 8 bases at J, with 4 bases between. CDR3 length equals 11 residues. Germline CDR1 reads MNHEY; CDR2 reads SVGEGT. CDR3 DNA: TGTGCCAGCAGTTACGGGCATGAGCAGTTCTTC. Its translation: CASSYGHEQFF.

The chain couples TRBV7-2 to TRBJ1-1; D is unresolved. The germline CDR1 and CDR2 sequences are SGHTA and FQGNSA. V lost 1 base to trimming and J lost 3 bases, with 15 bases between them. This CDR3 is built from 16 residues. The CDR3 here is CASSLVLPRRDTEAFF. DNA for the CDR3: TGTGCCAGCAGCTTAGTTCTGCCCAGGAGGGACACTGAAGCTTTCTTT.

This chain uses TRBV19 with TRBJ1-2, with 7 bases that match TRBD1. The J segment lost 7 bases and the V segment lost 6 bases, leaving 8 bases of the junction unmatched. The germline V gene encodes CDR1 LNHDA and CDR2 SQIVND (reference sequence). The length of the CDR3 is 13 residues. CDR3 protein: CASRGTVFSGYTF. The CDR3 DNA sequence: TGTGCCAGTAGGGGGACAGTTTTCTCTGGCTACACCTTC. The full variable domain, with the rest looked up from reference TRBV19 and TRBJ1-2, is DGGITQSPKYLFRKEGQNVTLSCEQNLNHDAMYWYRQDPGQGLRLIYYSQIVNDFQKGDIAEGYSVSREKKESFPLTVTSAQKNPTAFYLCASRGTVFSGYTFGSGTRLTVV.

This clone came up once. The CDR3 DNA is TGTGCCAGCAGCTATGGGATTGGAAACACTGAAGCTTTCTTT. This codes for CASSYGIGNTEAFF. This rearrangement joins TRBV7-3 to TRBJ1-1; D call uncertain. Trimming removed 4 bases at V and 2 bases at J, with 11 bases between. This CDR3 is 14 amino acids long. Germline lookup yields CDR1 SGHTA and CDR2 FQGTGA.

The chain employs TRBV11-2 and TRBJ2-7, with D unclear. This CDR3 is built from 14 residues. Trimming removed 1 base at V and 0 bases at J, with 7 bases between. Germline V gene sequence: CDR1 SGHAT, CDR2 FQNNGV. The CDR3 coding sequence is TGTGCCAGCAGCTTAGGCCCGAGCTCCTACGAGCAGTACTTC. Its protein is CASSLGPSSYEQYF.

The CDR3 protein is CASKVNWARGDTEAFF. The CDR3 bases are TGTGCCAGTAAGGTAAACTGGGCCAGGGGGGACACTGAAGCTTTCTTT. The J gene is TRBJ1-1, the V gene TRBV19; TRBD1 matches at 7 bases. V gave up 7 bases and J gave up 3 bases; unmatched junction bases: 14. The CDR3 is 16 residues long. Germline loops: CDR1 LNHDA, CDR2 SQIVND (reference sequence).

J is TRBJ2-1 and V is TRBV4-1; TRBD2 aligns across 7 bases. The CDR3 totals 17 residues. The junction had 11 bases not matched to a gene; V was cut back by 3 bases and J by 3 bases. Germline V gene lookup returns CDR1 MGHRA and CDR2 YSYEKL. Written as DNA, the CDR3 is TGCGCCAGCAGCCACCGGATGGCGGGGGAGATCTACAATGAGCAGTTCTTC. This sequence encodes CASSHRMAGEIYNEQFF.

The CDR3 loop reads CASRGLDTGELFF. The DNA for the CDR3 is TGTGCCAGCAGAGGACTGGACACCGGGGAGCTGTTTTTT. The chain has TRBV7-3 and TRBJ2-2; weak D call: TRBD2 (5 bases). The V end lost 6 bases, the J end lost 3 bases, and 8 bases lay between the germline ends. CDR3 size: 13 residues. Germline V gene lookup returns CDR1 SGHTA and CDR2 FQGTGA.

This chain joins TRBV4-2 and TRBJ1-1, with D possibly TRBD1 on 6 matching bases. V lost 1 base and J 4 bases, leaving 16 bases between the germline ends. The CDR3 covers 16 residues. Germline lookup yields CDR1 LGHNA and CDR2 YNFKEQ. This CDR3 reads CASSQVSLDSSTEAFF. The CDR3 DNA reads TGTGCCAGCAGCCAAGTCTCCCTGGACAGCAGCACTGAAGCTTTCTTT.

The J gene is TRBJ1-1, the V gene TRBV14; D may be TRBD1 (5 bases). Deletions cut 4 bases from V and 5 bases from J, with 29 bases between. CDR1 SGHDN and CDR2 FVKESK come from the germline V gene. The CDR3 contains 19 residues. The chain's CDR3 is CASSPTRGGSGFQETEAFF. CDR3 sequence (DNA): TGTGCCAGCAGCCCTACTAGGGGCGGTTCGGGCTTCCAGGAGACTGAAGCTTTCTTT.

This rearrangement joins TRBV19 to TRBJ1-5; maybe TRBD1 (6 bases). The germline V gene has CDR1 LNHDA and CDR2 SQIVND (reference sequence). V lost 7 bases, J lost 3 bases, and 19 bases lay in between. CDR3 length equals 16 residues. CDR3 DNA sequence: TGTGCCAGTATTACTTCAGGGACATCCCTCAATCAGCCCCAGCATTTT. Translating gives CASITSGTSLNQPQHF.

Points on this clone: One junction end does not reproduce the germline sequence, and a read error may be involved. The V gene is TRBV12-3 or TRBV12-4, the J gene TRBJ1-3, with a possible D match to TRBD1 (5 bases). This CDR3 comprises 10 residues. Here the CDR3 reads CASWGDGENF. CDR3 bases: TGTGCCAGCTGGGGGGACGGGGAGAATTTT.

The chain couples TRBV18 to TRBJ1-3; D not certain. Trimming took 3 bases from V and 0 from J, leaving 18 bases between them. The CDR3 runs to 18 residues. Per the germline V gene, CDR1 is KGHSH and CDR2 is LQKENI. DNA for the CDR3: TGTGCCAGCTCACCTGAGGTTTCCCCCCGAAGCTCTGGAAACACCATATATTTT. As protein: CASSPEVSPRSSGNTIYF.

In its sample, this clone was seen once. The genes are TRBV6-5 and TRBJ1-6; 7 bases are a match to TRBD1. J gave up 8 bases and V 2 bases, and 3 bases lay outside the gene matches. Germline V gives CDR1 MNHEY, CDR2 SVGAGI. There are 14 residues in the CDR3. In DNA, the CDR3 is TGTGCCAGCAGTTACGGTGACAGGGATTCACCCCTCCACTTT. Its translation is CASSYGDRDSPLHF.

The J gene is TRBJ2-3, the V gene TRBV10-3, with 7 bases identical to TRBD2. V gave up 4 bases and J gave up 2 bases; unmatched junction bases: 18. The CDR3 is 19 amino acids. Germline V gives CDR1 ENHRY, CDR2 SYGVKD. The CDR3 DNA reads as TGTGCCATCAGTGGAGAGATCAGCGGGGACTCTATGGACACAGATACGCAGTATTTT. It translates to CAISGEISGDSMDTDTQYF.

The chain links TRBV5-6 to TRBJ1-1; D gene uncertain. CDR1 SGHDT and CDR2 YYEEEE come from the germline V gene. With 1 base removed from V and 3 bases from J, the gap between germline ends came to 4 bases. This CDR3 spans 12 amino acids. CDR3 coding DNA: TGTGCCAGCAGCTTGACCGACACTGAAGCTTTCTTT. Translated: CASSLTDTEAFF.

The J gene is TRBJ1-5, the V gene TRBV28, with 7 positions matching TRBD1. CDR3 size: 15 residues. The V gene's germline CDR1 is MDHEN and CDR2 SYDVKM. The trim removed 5 bases at V and 4 bases at J, leaving 8 bases unmatched. As DNA, the CDR3 is TGTGCCAGCAGTCGGGCCGGACAGGTGAATCAGCCCCAGCATTTT. Translating gives CASSRAGQVNQPQHF.

CDR3 coding DNA: TGTGCCAGCAGCTTAACCGGGACAGGGGTCTACGAGCAGTACTTC. Its protein product is CASSLTGTGVYEQYF. The chain has TRBV5-6 and TRBJ2-7; the match to TRBD1 covers 10 bases. J gave up 3 bases and V 2 bases, and 5 bases lay outside the gene matches. Per germline, CDR1 SGHDT and CDR2 YYEEEE. The CDR3 consists of 15 residues.

This clone was counted once. This rearrangement joins TRBV28 to TRBJ1-1; perhaps TRBD1 as D (5 bases). This CDR3 is 14 amino acids long. The V gene lost 5 bases and the J gene lost 2 bases, with 12 bases spanning the gap. The germline gives CDR1 MDHEN, CDR2 SYDVKM. The CDR3 region has the DNA TGTGCCAGCAGTCCCGGACGGGGCAACACTGAAGCTTTCTTT. This gives the protein CASSPGRGNTEAFF.

V gene TRBV27 combines with J gene TRBJ2-4; TRBD1 is a possible D gene (6 bases). The CDR3 totals 14 residues. Between the trimmed V and J ends, which lost 7 bases and 4 bases, there was a span of 14 bases. The germline CDR1 and CDR2 sequences are MNHEY and SMNVEV (reference sequence). For the CDR3, the DNA is TGTGCCAGCAAACAGGGTATGGGGAAAAACATTCAGTACTTC. It specifies CASKQGMGKNIQYF.

This clone is a singleton in its sample. This chain links TRBV6-1 with TRBJ2-7; D call uncertain. Trimming stripped 0 bases from V and 9 bases from J, with 12 bases between. The CDR3 has 13 amino acids. From germline, CDR1 is MNHNS and CDR2 SASEGT. CDR3 in DNA: TGTGCCAGCAGTGAAGCATGGGTCCCCGGGCAGTACTTC. It yields the protein CASSEAWVPGQYF.